The 30 T cell receptor beta chains below come from one sample, sequenced in a study of blood T cells in healthy people across ages. With a J-beta primer mix and a sample-barcoded 5' primer, a second PCR ran roughly 7 to 11 cycles. MiXCR was run by TCRdb on the 5' RACE reads, yielding one entry per CDR3 protein. The profile shows approximately 1,000,000 distinct CDR3 sequences, roughly two fifths of them singletons. The specimen sequenced was blood. The origin of the receptors is a young man in good health.

This chain uses TRBV4-2 with TRBJ2-7; TRBD2 might be the D (7 bases). Trimming took 0 bases from V and 7 from J, leaving 22 bases between them. CDR1 and CDR2 from the germline V gene are LGHNA and YNFKEQ. The length of the CDR3 is 17 residues. The CDR3: CASSQDLDGGPGNEQYF. For the CDR3, the DNA is TGTGCCAGCAGCCAAGATCTTGACGGGGGGCCTGGTAATGAGCAGTACTTC.

The sample holds a few counts of this clonotype. The chain joins TRBV20-1 to TRBJ1-2; 7 bases match TRBD1. V lost 0 bases and J lost 3; bases outside the gene matches: 13. Germline-derived CDR1 and CDR2 are DFQATT and SNEGSKA (reference sequence). The length of the CDR3 is 17 residues. In nucleotides, the CDR3 is TGCAGTGCTAGAGATCCCGGGACAGTGGGCTCTTACTATGGCTACACCTTC. Translation gives CSARDPGTVGSYYGYTF.

This clonotype was detected many times. The chain has TRBV5-4 and TRBJ1-4; D may be TRBD1 (5 bases). This CDR3 has 14 amino acids. The V and J ends lost 0 bases and 8 bases respectively, with 11 bases between them. Per germline, CDR1 SGHNT and CDR2 YYREEE (reference sequence). The CDR3 region has the DNA TGTGCCAGCAGCTTGGCGGGGGATGGCGAAAAACTGTTTTTT. It is translated as CASSLAGDGEKLFF.

This clonotype was counted a single time. V gene TRBV14 combines with J gene TRBJ2-1; 8 bases match TRBD1. V lost 3 bases and J lost 3; bases outside the gene matches: 7. Germline loops: CDR1 SGHDN, CDR2 FVKESK. The CDR3 spans 16 residues. In DNA, the CDR3 is TGTGCCAGCAGCCAGATCGGACAGGGACTCTACAATGAGCAGTTCTTC. Amino acids: CASSQIGQGLYNEQFF.

The chain recombines TRBV6-5 with TRBJ2-5; D perhaps matches TRBD1 (6 bases). Trimming cost V 5 bases and J 2 bases, with 12 bases left between them. Germline-derived CDR1 and CDR2 are MNHEY and SVGAGI. The CDR3 is 14 amino acids. CDR3 DNA: TGTGCCAGCAGTCGGACAGAGAGTCAAGAGACCCAGTACTTC. This encodes CASSRTESQETQYF.

The chain recombines TRBV7-3 with TRBJ1-4; perhaps TRBD1 as D (6 bases). The CDR3 spans 15 residues. From germline, CDR1 is SGHTA and CDR2 FQGTGA. V gave up 2 bases and J gave up 4 bases, with 11 bases separating them. The CDR3 region has the DNA TGTGCCAGCAGCTTATGGAACAGGGTTAATGAAAAACTGTTTTTT. It translates to CASSLWNRVNEKLFF.

The J gene is TRBJ2-5, the V gene TRBV7-9; TRBD1 or TRBD2 may be the D gene (5 bases each). Germline-derived CDR1 and CDR2 are SEHNR and FQNEAQ (reference sequence). The CDR3 is 14 residues long. V was clipped by 5 bases and J by 2 bases, with 12 bases between them. For the CDR3, the DNA is TGTGCCAGCAGCGTCCAGGGACCTCAAGAGACCCAGTACTTC. Translating it yields CASSVQGPQETQYF.

The chain combines TRBV20-1 with TRBJ2-3; 7 bases map to TRBD1. V lost 4 bases, J lost 3 bases, and 4 bases stayed unmatched. This CDR3 spans 13 amino acids. The germline V gene encodes CDR1 DFQATT and CDR2 SNEGSKA (reference sequence). Here the CDR3 reads CSATPGGTDTQYF. The CDR3 nucleotides read TGCAGTGCTACACCAGGGGGAACAGATACGCAGTATTTT.

This clonotype was detected only a few times. The chain joins TRBV4-2 to TRBJ1-1; no definite D call. The CDR3 is 15 amino acids. Trimming pared 0 bases from V and 4 bases from J, leaving 12 bases between. Germline CDR1 and CDR2: LGHNA and YNFKEQ. As DNA, the CDR3 is TGTGCCAGCAGCCAAGAAGACGGGGTAAGCACTGAAGCTTTCTTT. It specifies CASSQEDGVSTEAFF.

This clonotype was seen more than once but under ten times. The rearrangement joins TRBV29-1 to TRBJ2-7, with D possibly matching TRBD2 (7 bases). CDR3 length equals 15 residues. CDR1 SQVTM and CDR2 ANQGSEA come from the germline V gene. V lost 4 bases to trimming and J lost 2 bases, with 18 bases between them. The CDR3 coding sequence is TGCAGCGTTGCATCCGGGGGGCTTAAGCCCTACGAGCAGTACTTC. Protein: CSVASGGLKPYEQYF.

This clonotype was observed a handful of times. The J gene is TRBJ2-5, the V gene TRBV7-9, with D perhaps TRBD1 (7 bases). Trimming took 5 bases from V and 9 from J, leaving 22 bases between them. CDR1 is SEHNR, CDR2 FQNEAQ, per germline (reference sequence). The CDR3 length is 15 residues. The CDR3 sequence: CASSVGGTALFAQYF. CDR3 nucleotide sequence: TGTGCCAGCAGCGTAGGAGGGACAGCCCTTTTTGCCCAGTACTTC.

This clonotype was recorded a few times. The J gene is TRBJ2-3, the V gene TRBV7-2; D gene unclear. V was trimmed by 2 bases and J by 6 bases, leaving 9 bases between them. The CDR3 extends over 13 amino acids. Germline V lookup: CDR1 SGHTA, CDR2 FQGNSA. CDR3 in amino acids: CASSLRRRDTQYF. The CDR3 DNA reads as TGTGCCAGCAGCTTAAGGCGGCGGGATACGCAGTATTTT.

This chain links TRBV13 with TRBJ2-5; 8 bases fit TRBD2. The V segment lost 5 bases and the J segment 3 bases; nucleotides outside the gene matches: 11. The V gene's germline CDR1 is PRHDT and CDR2 FYEKMQ (reference sequence). CDR3 length: 16 amino acids. CDR3 DNA sequence: TGTGCCAGCAGCCTGGAGCGGGGAGCGGGGGAAGAGACCCAGTACTTC. Translating it yields CASSLERGAGEETQYF.

This clonotype turned up a few times. The chain combines TRBV4-2 with TRBJ1-5; D remains ambiguous. Per the germline V gene, CDR1 is LGHNA and CDR2 is YNFKEQ. V dropped 4 bases and J dropped 4 bases, with 8 bases sitting between them. The CDR3 sequence is 13 residues long. In DNA form, the CDR3 reads TGTGCCAGCAGCCGGGATCCAAATCAGCCCCAGCATTTT. This encodes CASSRDPNQPQHF.

The chain has TRBV20-1 and TRBJ1-4, with 7 positions matching TRBD1. The CDR3 totals 11 residues. V lost 1 base, J lost 12 bases, and 2 bases stayed unmatched. The V gene's germline CDR1 is DFQATT and CDR2 SNEGSKA (reference sequence). This CDR3 reads CSARGDRELFF. The CDR3 DNA sequence: TGCAGTGCTAGAGGTGACAGGGAACTGTTTTTT.

The chain links TRBV27 to TRBJ2-4; possibly TRBD2 for D (6 bases). Germline V CDR1 and CDR2: MNHEY, SMNVEV (reference sequence). Between the trimmed V and J ends, which lost 7 bases and 3 bases, there was a span of 13 bases. This CDR3 has 14 residues. CDR3 nucleotides: TGTGCCAGCAAAATGAGGGGAGGCAAAAACATTCAGTACTTC. It is translated as CASKMRGGKNIQYF.

Many counts were recorded for this clonotype. The chain couples TRBV5-1 to TRBJ1-5, with a possible D match to TRBD1 (6 bases). The germline CDR1 and CDR2 sequences are SGHRS and YFSETQ. V lost 0 bases and J lost 4, with 11 bases in between. The CDR3 is 15 residues long. Here the CDR3 DNA reads TGCGCCAGCAGCTTGGCCCCGGGACAAAATCAGCCCCAGCATTTT. Translated, it gives CASSLAPGQNQPQHF.

The V gene is TRBV20-1, the J gene TRBJ2-5; no definite D call. The CDR3 covers 14 residues. Trimming removed 0 bases at V and 0 bases at J, with 8 bases between. CDR1 is DFQATT, CDR2 SNEGSKA, per germline (reference sequence). The CDR3 nucleotides are TGCAGTGCTAGAGATCCGGTGTACCAAGAGACCCAGTACTTC. Translation gives CSARDPVYQETQYF.

The chain links TRBV20-1 to TRBJ2-3; D is ambiguous. CDR3 length: 13 amino acids. V was shortened by 6 bases and J by 5 bases, with 15 bases between the two germline ends. Germline CDR1 is DFQATT and CDR2 is SNEGSKA (reference sequence). The CDR3 reads CSALKATEDTQYF. In DNA, the CDR3 is TGCAGTGCCCTAAAAGCCACCGAAGATACGCAGTATTTT.

The rearrangement uses TRBV9 and TRBJ1-4, with D unclear. The germline V gene has CDR1 SGDLS and CDR2 YYNGEE. V lost 4 bases to trimming and J lost 2 bases, with 12 bases between them. The CDR3 has 15 residues. The CDR3 bases are TGTGCCAGCAGCCTAACGGACGGCACTAATGAAAAACTGTTTTTT. Protein product: CASSLTDGTNEKLFF. Based on the CDR3 plus reference TRBV9 and TRBJ1-4, the full variable domain is DSGVTQTPKHLITATGQRVTLRCSPRSGDLSVYWYQQSLDQGLQFLIQYYNGEERAKGNILERFSAQQFPDLHSELNLSSLELGDSALYFCASSLTDGTNEKLFFGSGTQLSVL.

The table lists this clonotype with a few counts. V and J are TRBV5-1 and TRBJ2-5; D gene uncertain. The germline V gene encodes CDR1 SGHRS and CDR2 YFSETQ. V was pared by 6 bases and J by 3 bases, with 6 bases between. This CDR3 contains 11 residues. The CDR3 bases are TGCGCCAGCACCCTGGAAGAGACCCAGTACTTC. Translated, it gives CASTLEETQYF. Filled out from reference TRBV5-1 and TRBJ2-5, the complete variable domain reads KAGVTQTPRYLIKTRGQQVTLSCSPISGHRSVSWYQQTPGQGLQFLFEYFSETQRNKGNFPGRFSGRQFSNSRSEMNVSTLELGDSALYLCASTLEETQYFGPGTRLLVL.

This clonotype has just a few counts. The CDR3 loop reads CASSLGRGTSTDTQYF. The CDR3 DNA reads TGTGCCAGCAGCTTGGGTCGGGGAACTAGCACAGATACGCAGTATTTT. This chain uses TRBV5-5 with TRBJ2-3; D perhaps matches TRBD2 (5 bases). The CDR3 is made up of 16 amino acids. Trimming cost V 0 bases and J 0 bases, with 11 bases left between them. CDR1 SGHKS and CDR2 YYEKEE come from the germline V gene (reference sequence).

A remark on this clonotype: Its ends do not fully match the called genes, so a read error is possible. The rearrangement uses TRBV29-1 and TRBJ2-4; 9 bases align to TRBD1. The CDR3 has 14 amino acids. The germline gives CDR1 SQVTM, CDR2 ANQGSEA. The CDR3, as DNA: TGCAGCGTTGGCGGGACAGGGCGAGCGTACATTCGGTACTTC. It yields the protein CSVGGTGRAYIRYF.

V usage is TRBV10-3 and J usage is TRBJ2-3, with 10 bases identical to TRBD1. There are 19 residues in the CDR3. The germline V gene has CDR1 ENHRY and CDR2 SYGVKD. Unmatched junction bases numbered 15, after V lost 6 bases and J lost 0 bases. The CDR3 spells CAISGDRGSRQSSTDTQYF. DNA of the CDR3: TGTGCCATCAGCGGGGACAGGGGTAGCCGCCAGTCTAGCACAGATACGCAGTATTTT.

V gene TRBV20-1 combines with J gene TRBJ2-5, with 7 bases that match TRBD2. The CDR3 is 14 residues long. The junction had 9 bases not matched to a gene; V was cut back by 6 bases and J by 2 bases. Looked up from germline, CDR1 is DFQATT and CDR2 is SNEGSKA (reference sequence). The CDR3 region is CSARRLAAQETQYF. The CDR3 DNA sequence: TGCAGTGCGAGACGCCTAGCGGCTCAAGAGACCCAGTACTTC.

V and J are TRBV4-1 and TRBJ1-6; D unclear. The germline CDR1 and CDR2 sequences are MGHRA and YSYEKL. V was pared by 4 bases and J by 7 bases, with 8 bases between. This CDR3 region has 13 residues. This CDR3 is CASSRTANSPLHF. CDR3 DNA sequence: TGCGCCAGCAGCCGGACGGCGAATTCACCCCTCCACTTT.

This sequence joins TRBV20-1 and TRBJ1-2, with TRBD1 as a possible D gene (5 bases). The germline V gene has CDR1 DFQATT and CDR2 SNEGSKA (reference sequence). The V end was cut by 1 base, the J end by 3 bases, with 15 bases between. The CDR3 totals 15 residues. For the CDR3, the DNA is TGCAGTGCTAGAGGAGTCGGAGAGGGGTACTATGGCTACACCTTC. Its protein is CSARGVGEGYYGYTF.

This clonotype was found a few times. V gene TRBV5-1 combines with J gene TRBJ2-5, with 12 bases that match TRBD2. The V gene end was trimmed by 1 base and the J gene end by 1 base; junction bases not matched to a gene: 14. CDR1 and CDR2 (germline): SGHRS, YFSETQ. The CDR3 length is 20 residues. As DNA, the CDR3 is TGCGCCAGCAGCTTGCTTCGACTAGCGGGGGATACCTCAACCCAAGAGACCCAGTACTTC. Residues: CASSLLRLAGDTSTQETQYF. Combining the CDR3 with reference TRBV5-1 and TRBJ2-5 gives the whole variable domain KAGVTQTPRYLIKTRGQQVTLSCSPISGHRSVSWYQQTPGQGLQFLFEYFSETQRNKGNFPGRFSGRQFSNSRSEMNVSTLELGDSALYLCASSLLRLAGDTSTQETQYFGPGTRLLVL.

This chain uses TRBV7-2 with TRBJ1-1; a weak D match, TRBD1 (5 bases). The CDR3 extends over 15 amino acids. Germline V gives CDR1 SGHTA, CDR2 FQGNSA. V gave up 2 bases and J gave up 8 bases, with 18 bases separating them. This chain's CDR3 is CASSLNFGAGPEAFF. The CDR3 bases are TGTGCCAGCAGCTTAAACTTCGGGGCAGGTCCCGAAGCTTTCTTT.

Concerning this clonotype: The junction shows a germline mismatch at one end, possibly a read error. This sequence joins TRBV20-1 and TRBJ1-1; D is unclear. This CDR3 is 13 amino acids long. The germline gives CDR1 DFQATT, CDR2 SNEGSKA (reference sequence). CDR3 DNA: TGCAGTCCTAGGGCCGGGAAGAACACTGAAGCTTTCTTT. The encoded protein is CSPRAGKNTEAFF.